This T cell receptor (beta chain) was profiled in a study of human thymus T cells. Study-level points and caveats: Related research described strongly overlapping thymic repertoires in unrelated people. Thymic and blood repertoires appeared to display a bias in their usage of V and J genes.

The J segment lost 3 bases and the V segment lost 0 bases, leaving 23 bases of the junction unmatched. Germline assignment: CDR1 MRHNA and CDR2 SNTAGT. The CDR3 consists of 22 residues. Remarks on this clone: Its target is not known.

TCRdb keeps only in-frame clones here, not all; method: immunoSEQ multiplex PCR. The repertoire holds tens of thousands of clones, with approximately 97% as singletons. Thymic tissue was derived from resections collected during corrective heart surgery. Donation was from healthy Finnish infants who were having corrective surgery that addressed congenital heart defects. V is TRBV6-4 and J is TRBJ2-1, with TRBD2 matching 7 bases. This TCR was recovered from a boy younger than two with a congenital heart defect but otherwise immunologically healthy. Sequenced: thymus tissue. This chain's CDR3 is CASSDSNPAGFVGGFSYNEQFF. The CDR3 DNA is TGTGCCAGCAGTGACTCGAATCCCGCCGGATTTGTGGGGGGGTTTAGCTACAATGAGCAGTTCTTC.